This passage covers 13 T cell receptor beta chains from one sample sequenced in a study of T-cell reconstitution after alpha-beta-depleted transplantation in children. Unique molecular identifiers tagged the TCRbeta library. TCRdb passed the PCR reads through MiXCR, listing each CDR3 protein once. The sample lists about 140,000 distinct CDR3 sequences, around 9% occurring once. Sequencing was performed on PBMCs, mostly from graft donor cells, taken 180 days after TCRalphabeta/CD19-depleted stem cell transplant. The receptors were sampled from a female patient aged 2-10 years who had a stem cell transplant for congenital amegakaryocytic thrombocytopenia, so the T cells may come from the graft donor.

The CDR3 region is CASSLTTWDRGPGYTF. CDR3 nucleotide sequence: TGCGCCAGCAGCTTGACCACTTGGGACAGGGGGCCTGGCTACACCTTC. This rearrangement joins TRBV5-1 to TRBJ1-2; 12 positions agree with TRBD1. The V gene end was trimmed by 1 base and the J gene end by 7 bases; junction bases not matched to a gene: 8. The CDR3 is made up of 16 amino acids. Germline V gives CDR1 SGHRS, CDR2 YFSETQ.

In its sample, this clonotype was seen many times. This chain links TRBV6-2 or TRBV6-3 with TRBJ2-4, with TRBD2 matching 10 bases. This CDR3 is 20 amino acids long. Germline lookup yields CDR1 MNHEY and CDR2 SVGEGT. Trimming at V came to 2 bases and at J to 0 bases, leaving 13 bases not matched to a gene. The CDR3 region has the DNA TGTGCCAGCAGTTACAATCTAGCGGGAGACCCAGGGCTAGCCAAAAACATTCAGTACTTC. Protein product: CASSYNLAGDPGLAKNIQYF.

The genes are TRBV3-1 and TRBJ2-7, with 7 nucleotides matching TRBD1. V was pared by 1 base and J by 3 bases, with 6 bases of the junction left unmatched. CDR1 and CDR2 from the germline V gene are LGHDT and YNNKEL (reference sequence). The CDR3 is 15 residues long. This CDR3 reads CASSQGRDSFYEQYF. Written as DNA, the CDR3 is TGTGCCAGCAGCCAAGGACGGGACAGTTTCTACGAGCAGTACTTC.

At least ten counts were recorded for this clonotype. The chain combines TRBV5-1 with TRBJ2-7; D gene ambiguous. Trimming removed 4 bases from V and 3 bases from J, with 23 bases in between. The length of the CDR3 is 17 residues. Germline V gives CDR1 SGHRS, CDR2 YFSETQ. This chain's CDR3 is CASSTDFTRSTIYEQYF. Here the CDR3 DNA reads TGCGCCAGCAGCACGGATTTTACACGTTCTACCATCTACGAGCAGTACTTC.

This clonotype showed up many times. V is TRBV7-2 and J is TRBJ2-1; D is perhaps TRBD2 (5 bases). The CDR3 contains 14 residues. Trimming cost V 5 bases and J 6 bases, with 14 bases left between them. CDR1 is SGHTA and CDR2 is FQGNSA in the germline V gene. The CDR3 loop is CASSISSRVNEQFF. DNA of the CDR3: TGTGCCAGCAGCATAAGTTCGCGGGTCAATGAGCAGTTCTTC.

The table lists this clonotype with many counts. The V and J genes are TRBV6-5 and TRBJ2-7, with 14 bases identical to TRBD2. Germline loops: CDR1 MNHEY, CDR2 SVGAGI. The CDR3 is 16 amino acids. The J segment lost 7 bases and the V segment lost 3 bases, leaving 8 bases of the junction unmatched. The chain's CDR3 is CASSYQGLAGVGEQYF. In nucleotides, the CDR3 is TGTGCCAGCAGTTATCAGGGACTAGCGGGAGTCGGTGAGCAGTACTTC.

The sample holds a few counts of this clonotype. The rearrangement joins TRBV10-3 to TRBJ1-1; D gene uncertain. The V gene lost 4 bases and the J gene lost 4 bases, with 10 bases spanning the gap. This CDR3 is 13 amino acids long. CDR1 is ENHRY and CDR2 is SYGVKD in the germline V gene. CDR3 bases: TGTGCCATCAGTGGGAGAAGGAGCACTGAAGCTTTCTTT. Translation: CAISGRRSTEAFF.

The chain combines TRBV28 with TRBJ2-7, with 9 nucleotides matching TRBD1. The CDR3 extends over 14 amino acids. Germline-derived CDR1 and CDR2 are MDHEN and SYDVKM. The CDR3 sequence: CAVVGTGPAREQYF. For the CDR3, the DNA is TGTGCTGTTGTTGGGACAGGGCCAGCTAGGGAGCAGTACTTC. The variable domain in full, with the rest retrieved from reference TRBV28 and TRBJ2-7, is DVKVTQSSRYLVKRTGEKVFLECVQDMDHENMFWYRQDPGLGLRLIYFSYDVKMKEKGDIPEGYSVSREKKERFSLILESASTNQTSMYLCAVVGTGPAREQYFGPGTRLTVT.

As concerns this clonotype: Given a much more abundant clone one base away, this may be a read error. Because the CDR3 is missing its conserved closing phenylalanine or tryptophan, this is likely a read error. V and J are TRBV5-1 and TRBJ2-1; a possible D gene is TRBD2 (5 bases). The germline V gene encodes CDR1 SGHRS and CDR2 YFSETQ. The V gene lost 7 bases and the J gene lost 5 bases, with 19 bases spanning the gap. There are 15 residues in the CDR3. CDR3 amino acids: CASRLLSGDHNEQFL. CDR3 in DNA: TGCGCCAGCCGCCTCTTGAGCGGAGACCACAATGAGCAGTTCCTC.

In its sample, this clonotype was seen a few times. The chain uses TRBV19 and TRBJ2-7; D is possibly TRBD2 (6 bases). This CDR3 has 14 residues. The ends were cut back, 3 bases at V and 0 bases at J, with 9 bases in the middle. CDR1 is LNHDA, CDR2 SQIVND, per germline (reference sequence). In nucleotides, the CDR3 is TGTGCCAGTAGTATTCGGGGGACCTCCTACGAGCAGTACTTC. Translated: CASSIRGTSYEQYF.

The DNA of the CDR3 is TGTGCCACCCAGGGGTTACAGGGAGATACGCAGTATTTT. Translated, it gives CATQGLQGDTQYF. This chain connects TRBV24-1 to TRBJ2-3; D may be TRBD1 (6 bases). CDR1 and CDR2 (germline): KGHDR, SFDVKD. The CDR3 spans 13 residues. Trimming took 9 bases from V and 5 from J, leaving 14 bases between them.

This clonotype was detected many times. The chain uses TRBV7-6 and TRBJ2-7; perhaps TRBD2 as D (5 bases). This CDR3 contains 13 residues. Between the trimmed V and J ends, which lost 0 bases and 7 bases, there was a span of 10 bases. Germline V gives CDR1 SGHVS, CDR2 FNYEAQ. CDR3: CASSLAVRGEQYF. Here the CDR3 DNA reads TGTGCCAGCAGCTTAGCCGTCAGAGGGGAGCAGTACTTC.

This clonotype was detected many times. The V gene is TRBV19, the J gene TRBJ1-5; perhaps TRBD1 as D (6 bases). CDR3 length: 14 residues. The germline V gene has CDR1 LNHDA and CDR2 SQIVND (reference sequence). V was trimmed by 4 bases and J by 5 bases, leaving 12 bases between them. As DNA, the CDR3 is TGTGCCAGTAGTAGACAGGAGGGACATCAGCCCCAGCATTTT. This sequence encodes CASSRQEGHQPQHF.